A selection of T cell receptor beta chains follows, all from one sample in a study of cytotoxic CD8 clonotypes in ibrutinib-treated CLL. The table came from immunoSEQ multiplex PCR; TCRdb's copy has only in-frame clones and leaves some out. The data show some 15,000 clones, about 65% seen once. The material was PBMCs, obtained before ibrutinib treatment. These receptor sequences come from a human donor with chronic lymphocytic leukemia. CDR3s include the opening cysteine and the closing phenylalanine or tryptophan. D genes are given only for firm matches. Only part of the rows carry a size: once, few, many, or a class if the clone is expanded.

>-|TRBV6-1|-|TRBJ2-1
CASRPRNNEQFF
TGTGCCAGCAGGCCACGAAACAATGAGCAGTTCTTC
>-|TRBV5-6|few|TRBJ1-5
CASSASGRQPQHF
TGTGCCAGCAGCGCGAGTGGACGACAGCCCCAGCATTTT
>-|TRBV30|-|TRBJ2-4
CAWSVLGLGLAKNIQYF
TGTGCCTGGAGTGTACTTGGATTGGGATTAGCCAAAAACATTCAGTACTTC
>TRBD1|TRBV7-8|-|TRBJ1-2
CASSWGQGYGYTF
TGTGCCAGCAGCTGGGGACAGGGGTATGGCTACACCTTC
>TRBD1|TRBV10-1|few|TRBJ1-3
CASWRSDRRGNTIYF
TGCGCCAGCTGGCGATCGGACAGGAGAGGAAACACCATATATTTT
>-|TRBV11-3|-|TRBJ2-3
CASSLGGATDTQYF
TGTGCCAGCAGCTTAGGGGGGGCCACAGATACGCAGTATTTT
>TRBD2|TRBV5-1|-|TRBJ2-3
CATKQRGSSTDTQYF
TGCGCCACCAAGCAGCGGGGATCTAGCACAGATACGCAGTATTTT
>TRBD1|TRBV28|few|TRBJ2-6
CASNLEGGAGANVLTF
TGTGCCAGCAACCTCGAAGGGGGCGCGGGGGCCAACGTCCTGACTTTC
>TRBD1|TRBV9|-|TRBJ1-5
CASSSTGTGNQPQHF
TGTGCCAGCAGCTCTACCGGGACAGGGAATCAGCCCCAGCATTTT
>TRBD2|TRBV2|-|TRBJ2-1
CASSEVAGGHEQFF
TGTGCCAGCAGTGAAGTAGCGGGGGGGCATGAGCAGTTCTTC
>-|TRBV10-2|-|TRBJ1-1
CASRQLTDEAFF
TGCGCCAGCAGGCAATTGACAGATGAAGCTTTCTTT
>-|TRBV29-1|-|TRBJ1-2
CSVDPGSGRGYTF
TGCAGCGTTGACCCAGGGTCTGGACGGGGCTACACCTTC
>-|TRBV5-5|-|TRBJ1-1
CASTTLARGLGEAFF
TGTGCCAGCACCACTCTCGCGAGGGGCTTGGGTGAAGCTTTCTTT
>-|TRBV6-4|-|TRBJ1-1
CASREQGNTEAFF
TGTGCCAGCAGAGAACAGGGTAACACTGAAGCTTTCTTT
>-|TRBV27|-|TRBJ2-4
CASSGKTVAKNIQYF
TGTGCCAGCAGTGGAAAGACAGTAGCCAAAAACATTCAGTACTTC
>TRBD1|TRBV30|-|TRBJ1-3
CAWRTGGSGNTIYF
TGTGCCTGGAGGACAGGGGGATCTGGAAACACCATATATTTT
>-|TRBV29-1|-|TRBJ2-5
CSVDSPGYQETQYF
TGCAGCGTTGATTCCCCGGGGTACCAAGAGACCCAGTACTTC
>-|TRBV7-9|-|TRBJ2-1
CASSLQRTYYNEQFF
TGTGCCAGCAGCCTCCAGCGGACTTACTACAATGAGCAGTTCTTC